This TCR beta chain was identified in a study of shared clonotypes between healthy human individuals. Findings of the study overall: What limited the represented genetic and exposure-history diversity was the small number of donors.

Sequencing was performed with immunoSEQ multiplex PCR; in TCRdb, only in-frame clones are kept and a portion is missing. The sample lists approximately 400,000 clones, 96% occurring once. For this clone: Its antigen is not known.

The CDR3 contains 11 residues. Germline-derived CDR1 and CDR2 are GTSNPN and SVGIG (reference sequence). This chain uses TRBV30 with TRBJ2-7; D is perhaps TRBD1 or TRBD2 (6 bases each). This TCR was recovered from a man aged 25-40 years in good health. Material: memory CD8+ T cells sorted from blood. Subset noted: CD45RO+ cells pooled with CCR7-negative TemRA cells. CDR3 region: CALIQGGEQYF. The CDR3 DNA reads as TGTGCTTTAATACAGGGAGGCGAGCAGTACTTC.